This T cell receptor beta chain was found in a study of blood T cell repertoires in COVID-19. Turning to the study itself: PBMCs, B-cell-depleted T cells, or T cells were the source of the cDNA or gDNA that made up the material.

TCRdb's table, derived via immunoSEQ multiplex PCR, lists solely in-frame clones and lacks some. The sample lists some 270,000 clones; more than 75% were seen once. Individuals drawn from under 30 US areas were roughly 18 to 89 years old. This CDR3 is 14 amino acids long. Looked up from germline, CDR1 is SNHLY and CDR2 is FYNNEI. J was trimmed by 7 bases and V by 6 bases; bases with no gene match: 6. The chain combines TRBV2 with TRBJ1-4; 9 nucleotides align to TRBD1. Sequences were obtained from PBMCs or T cells enriched from blood (not recorded which). This TCR derives from a woman between 45 and 60 years old who had been exposed to COVID-19. In nucleotides, the CDR3 is TGTGCCAGCAGGTTGACAGGGGGAGGTGAAAAACTGTTTTTT. Translating it yields CASRLTGGGEKLFF.